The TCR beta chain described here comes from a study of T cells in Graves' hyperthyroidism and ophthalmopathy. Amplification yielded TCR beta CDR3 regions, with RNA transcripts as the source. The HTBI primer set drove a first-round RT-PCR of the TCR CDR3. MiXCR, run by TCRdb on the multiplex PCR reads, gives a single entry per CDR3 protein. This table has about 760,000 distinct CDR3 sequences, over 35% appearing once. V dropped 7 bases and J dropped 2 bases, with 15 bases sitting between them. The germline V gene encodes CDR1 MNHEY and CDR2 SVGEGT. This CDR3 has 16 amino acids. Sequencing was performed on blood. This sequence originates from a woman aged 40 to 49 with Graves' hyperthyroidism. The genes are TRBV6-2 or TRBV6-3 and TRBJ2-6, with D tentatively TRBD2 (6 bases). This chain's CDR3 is CASTSGFQAGANVLTF. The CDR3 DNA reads TGTGCCAGCACCAGCGGGTTCCAGGCTGGGGCCAACGTCCTGACTTTC.